This section outlines one TCR beta chain sequence together with its context. Assay: immunoSEQ multiplex PCR; the TCRdb copy retains only in-frame clones and omits some. The profile shows around 500,000 clones, 70% to 80% of them singletons. The data originate from a study of shared clonotypes between healthy human individuals. Caucasian adults residing in Nashville, Tennessee made up all the donors. Genomic DNA for unsorted samples, which was extracted with the QIAamp DNA Blood Mini kit, came from some 100 million PBMCs. J lost 0 bases, V lost 4 bases, and 4 bases had no gene match. The germline gives CDR1 LNHNV, CDR2 YYDKDF (reference sequence). The CDR3 loop spans 15 amino acids.

This TCR came from a woman between 35 and 50 years old in good health. Some clones in this sample may be carry-over from other donors' samples. The chain has TRBV15 and TRBJ1-2; TRBD1 agrees at 8 bases. Sequencing input: PBMCs. Here the CDR3 reads CATSIQGATNYGYTF. The DNA for the CDR3 is TGTGCCACCAGCATTCAGGGGGCCACTAACTATGGCTACACCTTC.